The 30 T cell receptor beta chains reported below all come from one sample, sequenced in a study of blood T cell repertoires in COVID-19. Clones were sequenced by immunoSEQ multiplex PCR, and TCRdb holds only the in-frame ones, with some missing. The sample records 95,000 to 120,000 clones, approximately 91% being singletons. The sequenced sample was peripheral blood. The receptor source for this set is a woman in her 70s who had recovered from COVID-19.

The rearrangement joins TRBV21-1 to TRBJ1-1; the table assigns TRBD1, which was not confirmed against the DNA. TRBV21-1 represents a pseudogene. This CDR3 is built from 15 residues. CDR3 sequence reads: CASSARQGNRPEAFF. CDR3 coding DNA: TGTGCCAGCAGCGCCCGACAGGGAAACCGGCCTGAAGCTTTCTTT.

A few counts support this clone. The chain has TRBV28 and TRBJ2-5, with TRBD2 matching 7 bases. The CDR3 runs 15 residues. Germline V gene sequence: CDR1 MDHEN, CDR2 SYDVKM. V trimming: 2 bases; J trimming: 4 bases; junction bases outside the gene matches: 7. In DNA form, the CDR3 reads TGTGCCAGCAGTTTAACACAAGGGAGGGCAGAGACCCAGTACTTC. This translates into CASSLTQGRAETQYF.

The chain combines TRBV11-2 with TRBJ2-7; TRBD1 matches 8 bases. The germline gives CDR1 SGHAT, CDR2 FQNNGV. V was pared by 5 bases and J by 3 bases, with 3 bases of the junction left unmatched. This CDR3 has 13 amino acids. CDR3 region: CASSRGTGYEQYF. The CDR3 nucleotides are TGTGCCAGCAGCAGGGGGACAGGCTACGAGCAGTACTTC.

In its sample, this clone was seen once. This sequence joins TRBV7-2 and TRBJ2-3; D uncertain. Trimming cost V 3 bases and J 8 bases, with 9 bases left between them. The CDR3 loop spans 12 amino acids. Germline values: CDR1 SGHTA, CDR2 FQGNSA. In DNA form, the CDR3 reads TGTGCCAGCAGCTTCCCCCTCTTTACGCAGTATTTT. This gives the protein CASSFPLFTQYF.

V and J are TRBV6-2 or TRBV6-3 and TRBJ1-1; D might be TRBD1 (5 bases). The length of the CDR3 is 16 residues. The V end lost 7 bases, the J end lost 1 base, and 19 bases lay between the germline ends. CDR1 is MNHEY and CDR2 is SVGEGT in the germline V gene. In DNA form, the CDR3 reads TGTGCCAGCACCCCTACCGGGGGGTGGTGGAACACTGAAGCTTTCTTT. Amino acid sequence: CASTPTGGWWNTEAFF.

The chain combines TRBV7-8 with TRBJ1-5; 7 nucleotides match TRBD1. CDR3 length equals 15 residues. J gave up 3 bases and V 3 bases, and 5 bases lay outside the gene matches. CDR1 and CDR2 from the germline V gene are SGHVS and FQNEAQ. In DNA form, the CDR3 reads TGTGCCAGCAGCTTGACAGGGAGGTTCAATCAGCCCCAGCATTTT. It translates to CASSLTGRFNQPQHF.

The rearrangement uses TRBV6-5 and TRBJ1-4, with 9 bases aligning to TRBD1. The CDR3 has 14 residues. Germline lookup yields CDR1 MNHEY and CDR2 SVGAGI. J lost 10 bases, V lost 6 bases, and 9 bases had no gene match. This chain's CDR3 is CASSRDRVLVKLFF. CDR3 nucleotide sequence: TGTGCCAGCAGCAGGGACAGGGTCCTTGTAAAACTGTTTTTT.

This chain joins TRBV24-1 and TRBJ2-2; 9 bases line up with TRBD1. With V trimmed by 7 bases and J by 4 bases, 6 bases remained unmatched. Germline V lookup: CDR1 KGHDR, CDR2 SFDVKD. This CDR3 has 15 residues. The CDR3 protein is CATRRDREVTGELFF. Here the CDR3 DNA reads TGTGCCACCAGACGGGACAGGGAGGTCACCGGGGAGCTGTTTTTT.

The chain couples TRBV2 to TRBJ2-3; a possible D gene is TRBD2 (6 bases). The germline CDR1 and CDR2 sequences are SNHLY and FYNNEI. V was cut by 6 bases and J by 0 bases, with 13 bases left in between. This CDR3 contains 15 residues. The CDR3 loop reads CASSDQGLSTDTQYF. Written as DNA, the CDR3 is TGTGCCAGCAGCGATCAGGGACTCAGCACAGATACGCAGTATTTT.

About this clone itself: The DNA is omitted, as the CDR3 cannot be located on it reliably, and the CDR3 follows TCRdb's listing. This rearrangement joins TRBV27 to TRBJ1-6; the table's D call of TRBD1 was not tested on the DNA. The length of the CDR3 is 15 amino acids, counting both ends. Germline V CDR1 and CDR2: MNHEY, SMNVEV (reference sequence). The CDR3 is CASSSSGQGHSPLHF.

The genes are TRBV28 and TRBJ2-3; 7 bases fit TRBD1. The CDR3 consists of 15 residues. The J segment lost 0 bases and the V segment lost 3 bases, leaving 3 bases of the junction unmatched. Germline V CDR1 and CDR2: MDHEN, SYDVKM. Here the CDR3 reads CASSFGDRSTDTQYF. CDR3 nucleotides: TGTGCCAGCAGTTTTGGGGACAGAAGCACAGATACGCAGTATTTT.

The J gene is TRBJ2-7, the V gene TRBV7-8, with 12 bases aligning to TRBD2. Germline V gene sequence: CDR1 SGHVS, CDR2 FQNEAQ. The CDR3 runs 15 residues. Trimming at V came to 4 bases and at J to 4 bases, leaving 5 bases not matched to a gene. Here the CDR3 reads CASSSTSGSWYEQYF. The CDR3 nucleotides read TGTGCCAGCAGCTCGACTAGCGGGAGTTGGTACGAGCAGTACTTC. Supplemented by reference TRBV7-8 and TRBJ2-7, the full variable domain reads GAGVSQSPRYKVAKRGQDVALRCDPISGHVSLFWYQQALGQGPEFLTYFQNEAQLDKSGLPSDRFFAERPEGSVSTLKIQRTQQEDSAVYLCASSSTSGSWYEQYFGPGTRLTVT.

The V call is TRBV19, the J call TRBJ1-2; 7 positions match TRBD1. Germline V gene sequence: CDR1 LNHDA, CDR2 SQIVND (reference sequence). After removal of 7 bases from V and 4 bases from J, the junction contained 6 bases not matched to a gene. This CDR3 has 13 amino acids. CDR3 coding DNA: TGTGCCAGTATAGGGTGGGACAGCTATGGCTACACCTTC. Protein sequence: CASIGWDSYGYTF.

V usage is TRBV7-3 and J usage is TRBJ1-1, with 9 positions matching TRBD1. The CDR3 length is 13 residues. CDR1 is SGHTA, CDR2 FQGTGA, per germline. With V trimmed by 4 bases and J by 10 bases, 7 bases remained unmatched. The CDR3 here is CASSSQGADGAFF. The CDR3 nucleotides read TGTGCCAGCAGCTCACAGGGGGCTGATGGAGCTTTCTTT. Using reference TRBV7-3 and TRBJ1-1 for the parts outside the CDR3, the full variable domain is GAGVSQTPSNKVTEKGKYVELRCDPISGHTALYWYRQSLGQGPEFLIYFQGTGAADDSGLPNDRFFAVRPEGSVSTLKIQRTERGDSAVYLCASSSQGADGAFFGQGTRLTVV.

The rearrangement links TRBV2 to TRBJ2-5, with 7 bases aligning to TRBD1. V was clipped by 4 bases and J by 9 bases; unmatched bases: 8. The germline gives CDR1 SNHLY, CDR2 FYNNEI. This CDR3 spans 13 amino acids. The CDR3 DNA follows: TGTGCCAGCAGTGTACAGGGGAAGGGGTCCCAGTACTTC. Protein: CASSVQGKGSQYF.

A single count supports this clone. The V gene is TRBV29-1, the J gene TRBJ1-1; D is uncertain. CDR3 length equals 13 residues. The germline V and J ends were trimmed by 0 bases and 9 bases, with 14 bases remaining between them. Germline CDR1 SQVTM, CDR2 ANQGSEA. CDR3 in DNA: TGCAGCGTTGAAGACGGTTCTCAAACCAAAGCTTTCTTT. It encodes CSVEDGSQTKAFF.

The rearrangement uses TRBV7-3 and TRBJ2-3; 10 bases match TRBD2. The CDR3 has 18 amino acids. With V trimmed by 5 bases and J by 4 bases, 15 bases remained unmatched. Germline V lookup: CDR1 SGHTA, CDR2 FQGTGA. CDR3 DNA sequence: TGTGCCAGCAGCCTACTTACCCAAGCGGGAGGGCCATCAGATACGCAGTATTTT. Protein: CASSLLTQAGGPSDTQYF.

The gene calls are TRBV7-2 and TRBJ2-5; 8 positions agree with TRBD2. Trimming took 2 bases from V and 5 from J; bases not matched to a gene: 10. The CDR3 totals 16 residues. CDR1 is SGHTA, CDR2 FQGNSA, per germline. CDR3 sequence: CASSLRTSTLWETQYF. CDR3 bases: TGTGCCAGCAGCTTACGGACTAGCACCCTTTGGGAGACCCAGTACTTC.

The chain uses TRBV5-5 and TRBJ2-3; 7 nucleotides align to TRBD1. J lost 1 base, V lost 2 bases, and 4 bases had no gene match. CDR3 length equals 15 residues. CDR1 is SGHKS, CDR2 YYEKEE, per germline (reference sequence). The CDR3 DNA sequence: TGTGCCAGCAGCTTCTCAGGACAGGGCACAGATACGCAGTATTTT. Translated, it gives CASSFSGQGTDTQYF.

The chain joins TRBV18 to TRBJ2-6, with TRBD1 as a possible D gene (6 bases). CDR3 length: 19 amino acids. CDR1 is KGHSH and CDR2 is LQKENI in the germline V gene. The germline V and J ends were trimmed by 3 bases and 0 bases, with 18 bases remaining between them. The CDR3 region is CASSPTATGWGSGANVLTF. CDR3 bases: TGTGCCAGCTCACCCACTGCTACAGGGTGGGGCTCTGGGGCCAACGTCCTGACTTTC.

Remarks on this clone: The sample has other DNA sequences that encode this CDR3 too. V is TRBV29-1 and J is TRBJ1-2, with TRBD1 identical over 9 bases. The CDR3 loop spans 11 amino acids. Germline CDR1 and CDR2: SQVTM and ANQGSEA. The V gene end was trimmed by 6 bases and the J gene end by 7 bases; junction bases not matched to a gene: 3. The chain's CDR3 is CSVGQGGGYTF. Here the CDR3 DNA reads TGCAGCGTGGGACAGGGCGGTGGCTACACCTTC.

The CDR3 sequence is CAISETSGGELFF. The DNA of the CDR3 is TGTGCCATCAGTGAAACTAGCGGCGGGGAGCTGTTTTTT. The chain couples TRBV10-3 to TRBJ2-2, with TRBD2 matching over 8 bases. There are 13 residues in the CDR3. Trimming took 3 bases from V and 7 from J; bases not matched to a gene: 1. Per germline, CDR1 ENHRY and CDR2 SYGVKD.

This clone was found a few times. Other DNA variants within this sample encode the same CDR3. The chain employs TRBV7-9 and TRBJ2-2; D gene uncertain. V was trimmed by 5 bases and J by 3 bases, leaving 4 bases between them. Germline assignment: CDR1 SEHNR and CDR2 FQNEAQ (reference sequence). The CDR3 runs to 12 residues. The DNA of the CDR3 is TGTGCCAGCAGCCCCTACACCGGGGAGCTGTTTTTT. It translates to CASSPYTGELFF.

The rearrangement links TRBV4-1 to TRBJ2-5; 7 bases fit TRBD2. Germline V gene lookup returns CDR1 MGHRA and CDR2 YSYEKL. CDR3 length: 16 amino acids. Trimming cost V 0 bases and J 5 bases; bases outside gene matches: 9. The CDR3 nucleotides read TGCGCCAGCAGCCAAGATCGGGGACTAAAGACGGAGACCCAGTACTTC. Residues: CASSQDRGLKTETQYF.

The V gene is TRBV7-8, the J gene TRBJ2-5; the D gene is possibly TRBD1 (6 bases). The CDR3 contains 16 residues. V gave up 5 bases and J gave up 5 bases, with 21 bases separating them. The germline CDR1 and CDR2 sequences are SGHVS and FQNEAQ. The CDR3 DNA follows: TGTGCCAGCAGCCCTGGGGGCCAGCCTCGAGGGGAGACCCAGTACTTC. It encodes CASSPGGQPRGETQYF.

The chain joins TRBV5-5 to TRBJ1-2; D is perhaps TRBD1 (6 bases). Trimming removed 4 bases from V and 0 bases from J, with 16 bases in between. CDR1 is SGHKS, CDR2 YYEKEE, per germline (reference sequence). This CDR3 spans 16 amino acids. This CDR3 reads CASSLKGGKANYGYTF. In nucleotides, the CDR3 is TGTGCCAGCAGCCTCAAGGGGGGGAAGGCTAACTATGGCTACACCTTC.

The chain combines TRBV4-3 with TRBJ2-3, with D possibly TRBD2 on 6 matching bases. The germline gives CDR1 LGHNA, CDR2 YSLEER. This CDR3 is built from 15 residues. V dropped 1 base and J dropped 7 bases, with 15 bases sitting between them. CDR3 amino acids: CASSQAWGGGYTQYF. The CDR3 DNA reads TGCGCCAGCAGCCAAGCCTGGGGCGGAGGGTATACGCAGTATTTT.

For this clone: This sample also contains other DNA sequences that code for the same CDR3. J is TRBJ2-1 and V is TRBV2; TRBD2 is a possible D gene (5 bases). Germline assignment: CDR1 SNHLY and CDR2 FYNNEI. The ends were cut back, 5 bases at V and 1 base at J, with 6 bases in the middle. CDR3 length: 13 amino acids. CDR3 in amino acids: CASSRGSYNEQFF. The CDR3 DNA sequence: TGTGCCAGCAGTCGCGGGTCCTACAATGAGCAGTTCTTC.

The chain uses TRBV24-1 and TRBJ2-3; D call uncertain. Trimming left V 4 bases short and J 2 bases short, with 6 bases between. The germline V gene has CDR1 KGHDR and CDR2 SFDVKD. The CDR3 is made up of 13 amino acids. CDR3 sequence reads: CATSDGYTDTQYF. For the CDR3, the DNA is TGTGCCACCAGTGACGGTTACACAGATACGCAGTATTTT.

The rearrangement uses TRBV19 and TRBJ2-3, with 7 bases fitting TRBD1. CDR1 and CDR2 from the germline V gene are LNHDA and SQIVND (reference sequence). V dropped 8 bases and J dropped 1; count of bases not matched to a gene: 9. CDR3 length equals 15 residues. The CDR3 here is CASRNRGYGTDTQYF. CDR3 in DNA: TGTGCCAGTCGTAACAGGGGATATGGCACAGATACGCAGTATTTT.